These T cell receptor beta chains were read from a single sample in a study of blood T cell repertoires in COVID-19. Here immunoSEQ multiplex PCR was the method, and the copy in TCRdb shows in-frame clones only, minus some. The sample lists approximately 25,000 clones; roughly 76% were seen once. The sample was peripheral blood. These TCRs come from an elderly woman with acute or convalescent COVID-19. Both conserved end residues are part of each CDR3. D genes are given only for firm matches. The size field is filled for only some rows; it gives once, few, many or a size class.

abundance	v_gene	j_gene	d_gene	CDR3nt	CDR3aa
few	TRBV7-8	TRBJ1-4	NA	TGTGCCAGCAGCCGGGGGAATATCGGGGCAACTAATGAAAAACTGTTTTTT	CASSRGNIGATNEKLFF
NA	TRBV3-1/TRBV3-2	TRBJ2-2	NA	TGTGCCAGCAGCCACGGGGGACCCTCGCTGTTTTTT	CASSHGGPSLFF
NA	TRBV5-4	TRBJ1-2	TRBD1	TGTGCCAGCAGCTTCCTCGGGACAGGGGGGTATGGCTACACCTTC	CASSFLGTGGYGYTF
NA	TRBV2	TRBJ1-2	TRBD1	TGTGCCAGCAGTTTCGGACAGGGGGCGTATGGCTACACCTTC	CASSFGQGAYGYTF
NA	TRBV19	TRBJ2-7	TRBD2	TGTGCCAGTAGTATGACTAGCGGGGGGCCCCGCGACGAGCAGTACTTC	CASSMTSGGPRDEQYF
once	TRBV5-4	TRBJ2-7	TRBD2	TGTGCCAGCAGCTTGGCCGTTAGCGGGAGAGGGCGCGAGCAGTACTTC	CASSLAVSGRGREQYF
NA	TRBV7-2	TRBJ2-5	NA	TGTGCCAGCAGCTTGGGGGGGGCATTCCAAGAGACCCAGTACTTC	CASSLGGAFQETQYF
NA	TRBV11-2	TRBJ1-6	TRBD1	TGTGCCAGCAGCTTCCCAGGGGGTTATTCACCCCTCCACTTT	CASSFPGGYSPLHF
NA	TRBV7-3	TRBJ2-7	TRBD2	TGTGCCAGCAGCTTAAGTGCTAGCGGGGGGCCTTGGACTCAGCAGTACTTC	CASSLSASGGPWTQQYF
NA	TRBV6-5	TRBJ2-1	TRBD2	TGTGCCAGCAGTAGGGGACTAGCGGTTGGCAATGAGCAGTTCTTC	CASSRGLAVGNEQFF
many	TRBV4-1	TRBJ2-2	TRBD2	TGCGCCAGCAGCCAAGAGTGGCTAGCGGACGGAGAGCTGTTTTTT	CASSQEWLADGELFF
NA	TRBV9	TRBJ2-1	TRBD2	TGTGCCAGCAGCGCCGGTAACCCGGGGGGGGAGCAGTTCTTC	CASSAGNPGGEQFF
NA	TRBV2	TRBJ1-2	TRBD1	TGTGCCAGCAGTGAAACCCCGGGACAGGGAGGCTACACCTTC	CASSETPGQGGYTF
NA	TRBV19	TRBJ1-5	TRBD1	TGTGCCAGTGCCGTGGACAGGGGAAGCAATCAGCCCCAGCATTTT	CASAVDRGSNQPQHF
NA	TRBV7-6	TRBJ2-5	TRBD2	TGTGCCAGCAGCTTAGCACTAGCGGGCGAGGCCCAGTACTTC	CASSLALAGEAQYF
NA	TRBV28	TRBJ1-1	TRBD1	TGTGCCACGATTTCGACAGGGGGCCTCACTGAAGCTTTCTTT	CATISTGGLTEAFF
NA	TRBV6-5	TRBJ2-7	TRBD1	TGTGCCAGCAGTAGTAGGGACAGGGACTACGAGCAGTACTTC	CASSSRDRDYEQYF
NA	TRBV11-2	TRBJ2-7	TRBD1	TGTGCCAGCAGCTTGACAGGGCTTCTCTACGAGCAGTACTTC	CASSLTGLLYEQYF
few	TRBV29-1	TRBJ1-2	NA	TGCAGCGTTGTCGGGCAGGGGTCTTGGGGCTACACCTTC	CSVVGQGSWGYTF
NA	TRBV27	TRBJ1-6	TRBD1	TGTGCCAGCAGAACCACAGGGGAGAGATCACCCCTCCACTTT	CASRTTGERSPLHF
few	TRBV11-2	TRBJ1-1	NA	TGTGCCAGCAGCTTTCAACCAGGGAACACTGAAGCTTTCTTT	CASSFQPGNTEAFF
NA	TRBV5-1	TRBJ1-1	NA	TGCGCCAGCAGGCCCACGGGAGGATACACTGAAGCTTTCTTT	CASRPTGGYTEAFF
NA	TRBV7-9	TRBJ1-2	TRBD1	TGTGCCAGCAGCCATTATGGACAGGGGAGCTACACCTTC	CASSHYGQGSYTF
NA	TRBV5-6	TRBJ2-7	TRBD1	TGTGCCAGCTTTAAGACCGGGACAGGGGTCTACGAGCAGTACTTC	CASFKTGTGVYEQYF
NA	TRBV6-2/TRBV6-3	TRBJ2-3	TRBD2	TGTGCCAGCAGTTACCGGCTAGCGGGCGCAGATACGCAGTATTTT	CASSYRLAGADTQYF
NA	TRBV18	TRBJ1-3	NA	TGTGCCAGCTCACCTATGCCGCTTAGTTCTGGAAACACCATATATTTT	CASSPMPLSSGNTIYF
NA	TRBV2	TRBJ2-7	NA	TGTGCCAGCAGTGAACTAGTCTTGGGCGAGCAGTACTTC	CASSELVLGEQYF
NA	TRBV7-2	TRBJ2-1	TRBD2	TGTGCCAGCACCTTGACTAGCGGGAGCTCGGAGTTCTTC	CASTLTSGSSEFF
NA	TRBV27	TRBJ2-1	TRBD1	TGTGCCAGCAGTTACGACAGGGGAGAGCAGTTCTTC	CASSYDRGEQFF
few	TRBV4-1	TRBJ2-2	NA	TGCGCCAGCAGCCCTTTCAACACCGGGGAGCTGTTTTTT	CASSPFNTGELFF
few	TRBV27	TRBJ2-3	NA	TGTGCCAGCAGTTTGCAGGATCCTAGCACAGATACGCAGTATTTT	CASSLQDPSTDTQYF
once	TRBV21-1	TRBJ1-6	NA	TGTGCCAGCAGCAAAGCGCTGAGGGGGAAGCCCTATAATTCACCCCTCCACTTT	CASSKALRGKPYNSPLHF
NA	TRBV6-5	TRBJ2-3	NA	TGTGCCGTACAGGATAGCACAGATACGCAGTATTTT	CAVQDSTDTQYF
NA	TRBV2	TRBJ2-7	NA	TGTGCCAGTCTCCCCGACAGCTCCTACGAGCAGTACTTC	CASLPDSSYEQYF
NA	TRBV12-5	TRBJ2-1	NA	TGTGCTAGTGCCGAGACTAGTCATGAGCAGTTCTTC	CASAETSHEQFF
NA	TRBV18	TRBJ1-3	NA	TGTGCCAGCTCGCCGGGACACGGAAACACCATATATTTT	CASSPGHGNTIYF
NA	TRBV6-5	TRBJ1-1	NA	TGTGCCAGCAGTTACTCGGGTGTTGCAGGGAACACTGAAGCTTTCTTT	CASSYSGVAGNTEAFF
NA	TRBV6-5	TRBJ1-1	NA	TGTGCCAGCCTGTGGGGAGACACTGAAGCTTTCTTT	CASLWGDTEAFF
NA	TRBV29-1	TRBJ1-1	NA	TGCAGCGTCCTGGTACGGTACACTGAAGCTTTCTTT	CSVLVRYTEAFF
NA	TRBV18	TRBJ1-2	TRBD1	TGTGCCAGCTCACCGGGACAGGGGGCTAATGGCTACACCTTC	CASSPGQGANGYTF